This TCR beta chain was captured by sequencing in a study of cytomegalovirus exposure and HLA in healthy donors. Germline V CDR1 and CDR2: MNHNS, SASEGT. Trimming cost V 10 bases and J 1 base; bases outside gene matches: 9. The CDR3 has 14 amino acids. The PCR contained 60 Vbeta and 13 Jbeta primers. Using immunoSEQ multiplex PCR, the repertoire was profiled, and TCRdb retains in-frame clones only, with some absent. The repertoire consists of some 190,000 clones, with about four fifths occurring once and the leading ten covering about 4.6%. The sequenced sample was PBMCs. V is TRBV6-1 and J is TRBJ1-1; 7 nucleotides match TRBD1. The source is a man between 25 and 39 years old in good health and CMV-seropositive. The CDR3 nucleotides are TGTGCCACTCTTCCGGGACAGACGAACACTGAAGCTTTCTTT. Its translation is CATLPGQTNTEAFF.